This T cell receptor (beta chain) was retrieved from a study of T cell responses to AZD1222 COVID-19 vaccine. Overall study context: Whether given at about 4 or about 12 weeks, second doses were pooled. Study observations and caveats: Receipt of two AZD1222 doses was followed by a rise in Spike-specific TCR breadth and depth.

Germline V CDR1 and CDR2: SGHRS, YFSETQ. The CDR3 totals 15 residues. V lost 3 bases and J lost 0, with 11 bases in between. As regards this clone: The antigen remains undetermined.

Sequencing used immunoSEQ multiplex PCR; TCRdb keeps in-frame clones, though not all of them. The table lists 55,000 to 65,000 clones, roughly 87% of them singletons. V gene TRBV5-1 combines with J gene TRBJ2-3, with D maybe TRBD2 (5 bases). Sequenced material: peripheral blood, taken on day 0 of AZD1222 vaccination. The sequence was collected from an adult in good health. The CDR3 reads CASSSEATSTDTQYF. The CDR3 DNA follows: TGCGCCAGCAGCTCGGAGGCAACTAGCACAGATACGCAGTATTTT.